This T cell receptor beta chain was recorded in a study of neurological immune-mediated disorders. Study-wide context: Secondary progressive cases numbered 3 among the roughly 34 multiple sclerosis patients, while the other 31 were relapsing-remitting.

Synthesis of cDNA was accomplished via 5'RACE employing 10-nucleotide random UMIs. TCRdb fed the 5' RACE reads into MiXCR, producing one record per CDR3 protein. Of about 66,000 distinct CDR3 sequences listed, roughly 3.2% are singletons. Trimming pared 8 bases from V and 4 bases from J, leaving 14 bases between. The CDR3 totals 14 residues. CDR1 and CDR2 (germline): MNHEY, SMNVEV (reference sequence). What was sequenced was PBMCs. The chain combines TRBV27 with TRBJ2-2; D not certain. The receptor comes from a man aged 40-55 years with multiple sclerosis. In nucleotides, the CDR3 is TGTGCCAGCGCCTGGCCCGGCGCCACCGGGGAGCTGTTTTTT. Its protein product is CASAWPGATGELFF.